This T cell receptor (beta chain) was sequenced in a study of spatial heterogeneity in lung cancer. Described time point: sample taken at primary tumor resection. Material for sequencing was whole RNA from tumor, nontumor lung or frozen PBMC, left unsorted. TCRdb re-called the 5' RACE reads with MiXCR, one entry per CDR3 protein. The repertoire holds some 37,000 distinct CDR3 sequences, with 6.5% to 8.5% as singletons. Trimming left V 2 bases short and J 0 bases short, with 8 bases between. The CDR3 runs to 15 residues. Germline values: CDR1 MNHEY, CDR2 SMNVEV (reference sequence). The sample holds many counts of this clonotype.

The specimen was PBMCs, collected at surgery. This sequence originates from a male donor with early-stage non-small cell lung cancer. This chain joins TRBV27 and TRBJ2-1; D unclear. The CDR3 DNA reads as TGTGCCAGCAGTTTAGGCGGCAGCTCCTACAATGAGCAGTTCTTC. It specifies CASSLGGSSYNEQFF.